These 6 T cell receptor beta chains were all obtained from the same sample, sequenced in a study of T cells in Graves' hyperthyroidism and ophthalmopathy. RNA transcripts served as the template for amplifying TCR beta CDR3 regions. HTBI primers were the set used in a first-round RT-PCR of the TCR CDR3. TCRdb used MiXCR to reprocess the multiplex PCR reads, holding one entry per CDR3 protein. The sample consists of roughly 750,000 distinct CDR3 sequences, about a sixth of them appearing once. The sample consisted of blood. The source is a man between 18 and 29 years old with Graves' hyperthyroidism.

This clonotype was seen only a few times. This sequence joins TRBV7-2 and TRBJ1-1; the match to TRBD1 covers 8 bases. Germline CDR1 and CDR2: SGHTA and FQGNSA. This CDR3 comprises 17 residues. V lost 4 bases, J lost 0 bases, and 10 bases stayed unmatched. The CDR3 sequence: CASSSRQGSRMNTEAFF. The CDR3 nucleotides are TGTGCCAGCAGCTCAAGACAGGGGTCGAGGATGAACACTGAAGCTTTCTTT.

This clonotype was counted at least ten times. The V and J genes are TRBV11-2 and TRBJ2-3; 8 bases are a match to TRBD2. This CDR3 has 16 residues. V shed 4 bases and J 1 base; nucleotides not matched to a gene: 7. From germline, CDR1 is SGHAT and CDR2 FQNNGV. The CDR3 loop is CASSYLAGHGTDTQYF. The DNA of the CDR3 is TGTGCCAGCAGCTACTTAGCGGGGCATGGCACAGATACGCAGTATTTT.

In regard to this clonotype: The junction differs from germline at one of its ends, possibly a read error. The CDR3 spells CATSRIASYKYF. Written as DNA, the CDR3 is TGTGCCACCAGCAGAATAGCGTCCTATAAGTACTTC. The chain uses TRBV11-2 and TRBJ2-5; D may be TRBD2 (5 bases). The germline gives CDR1 SGHAT, CDR2 FQNNGV. The CDR3 runs 12 residues.

This clonotype showed up many times. This chain uses TRBV28 with TRBJ2-1; either TRBD1 or TRBD2 may supply D (5 bases each). Germline CDR1 MDHEN, CDR2 SYDVKM. This CDR3 is 15 amino acids long. The V end was cut by 4 bases, the J end by 10 bases, with 20 bases between. The CDR3 reads CASSSWDLDGQEQFF. CDR3 bases: TGTGCCAGCAGTTCTTGGGACCTAGACGGGCAGGAGCAGTTCTTC.

This clonotype was seen ten or more times. The rearrangement joins TRBV6-2 or TRBV6-3 to TRBJ2-7; D unclear. This CDR3 has 13 amino acids. Trimming pared 1 base from V and 6 bases from J, leaving 10 bases between. Germline values: CDR1 MNHEY, CDR2 SVGEGT. CDR3 nucleotides: TGTGCCAGCAGTTACTTTCGGGTTTCCGAGCAGTACTTC. Its protein is CASSYFRVSEQYF.

This clonotype has a count of ten or more. The rearrangement uses TRBV11-2 and TRBJ2-1, with D possibly called TRBD1 or TRBD2 (5 bases each). V gave up 4 bases and J gave up 7 bases, with 11 bases separating them. CDR3 size: 13 residues. Germline V lookup: CDR1 SGHAT, CDR2 FQNNGV. The chain's CDR3 is CASSSGTANEQFF. The DNA for the CDR3 is TGTGCCAGCAGCTCCGGGACCGCGAATGAGCAGTTCTTC.